The TCR beta chain described here comes from a study of blood T cell repertoires in COVID-19. V lost 4 bases to trimming and J lost 15 bases; unmatched junction nucleotides: 10. There are 15 residues in the CDR3. Germline CDR1 is KGHDR and CDR2 is SFDVKD. Clones were sequenced by immunoSEQ multiplex PCR, and TCRdb holds only the in-frame ones, with some missing. The sample holds about 130,000 clones; about 78% are singletons and the top ten take roughly 9.8%. The chain joins TRBV24-1 to TRBJ2-1, with TRBD2 identical over 14 bases. The receptor was isolated from a man in his sixties who had recovered from COVID-19. Sequences were obtained from peripheral blood. The CDR3 DNA follows: TGTGCCACCAGTGACCGTACGGGACTAGCGGGAGAGGTGTTCTTC. This translates into CATSDRTGLAGEVFF.